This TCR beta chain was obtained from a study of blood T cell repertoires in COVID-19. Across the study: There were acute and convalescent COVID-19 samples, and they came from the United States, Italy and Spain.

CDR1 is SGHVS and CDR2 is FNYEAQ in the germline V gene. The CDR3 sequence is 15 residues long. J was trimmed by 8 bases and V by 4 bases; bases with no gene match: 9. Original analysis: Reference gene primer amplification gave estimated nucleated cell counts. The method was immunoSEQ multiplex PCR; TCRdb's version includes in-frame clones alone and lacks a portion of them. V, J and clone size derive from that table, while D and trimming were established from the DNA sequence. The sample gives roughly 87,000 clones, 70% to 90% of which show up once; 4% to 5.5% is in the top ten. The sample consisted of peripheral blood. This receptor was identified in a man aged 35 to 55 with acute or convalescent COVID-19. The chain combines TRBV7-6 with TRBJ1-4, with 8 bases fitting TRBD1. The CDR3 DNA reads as TGTGCCAGCAGCTCGAGAGCACAGGGGGGAGAAAAACTGTTTTTT. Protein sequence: CASSSRAQGGEKLFF.